This entry lists 5 T cell receptor beta chains sequenced from one sample in a study of T cell changes during pregnancy in multiple sclerosis. This table comes from immunoSEQ multiplex PCR, and its TCRdb copy is limited to in-frame clones, with some not included. The data contain roughly 120,000 clones, 85% to 95% of them seen just once; the ten biggest clones take up 6% to 7%. The sequenced sample was peripheral blood, obtained before pregnancy. The receptors were gathered from a female donor with multiple sclerosis, enrolled in a pregnancy study.

The chain has TRBV9 and TRBJ1-2; D is perhaps TRBD1 (5 bases). Trimming stripped 3 bases from V and 4 bases from J, with 10 bases between. Germline CDR1 reads SGDLS; CDR2 reads YYNGEE. CDR3 length: 13 residues. The CDR3 DNA sequence: TGTGCCAGCAGCGCGGGGGGGGGCTATGGCTACACCTTC. Protein product: CASSAGGGYGYTF.

The chain links TRBV5-1 to TRBJ2-3, with D possibly matching TRBD1 (6 bases). There are 14 residues in the CDR3. Germline CDR1 reads SGHRS; CDR2 reads YFSETQ. The ends were cut back, 0 bases at V and 5 bases at J, with 10 bases in the middle. CDR3 bases: TGCGCCAGCAGCTTGGCAGGGGCCCGAGATACGCAGTATTTT. Translated: CASSLAGARDTQYF. The entire variable domain, with the rest obtained from reference TRBV5-1 and TRBJ2-3, is as follows: KAGVTQTPRYLIKTRGQQVTLSCSPISGHRSVSWYQQTPGQGLQFLFEYFSETQRNKGNFPGRFSGRQFSNSRSEMNVSTLELGDSALYLCASSLAGARDTQYFGPGTRLTVL.

This chain links TRBV27 with TRBJ1-1, with D perhaps TRBD1 (6 bases). CDR3 size: 13 residues. In germline, CDR1 is MNHEY, CDR2 SMNVEV (reference sequence). Trimming left V 1 base short and J 5 bases short, with 8 bases between. This CDR3 is CASSLYRETEAFF. The DNA of the CDR3 is TGTGCCAGCAGTTTATACAGGGAAACTGAAGCTTTCTTT.

CDR3: CAWRIIAGGTDTGELFF. CDR3 in DNA: TGTGCCTGGAGAATAATCGCGGGAGGGACAGACACCGGGGAGCTGTTTTTT. The V gene is TRBV30, the J gene TRBJ2-2; 9 bases fit TRBD2. The CDR3 has 17 amino acids. The germline V gene has CDR1 GTSNPN and CDR2 SVGIG (reference sequence). The ends lost 3 bases at V and 3 bases at J; junction bases unmatched: 11.

The chain recombines TRBV30 with TRBJ1-6; D remains ambiguous. CDR1 and CDR2 from the germline V gene are GTSNPN and SVGIG (reference sequence). V dropped 3 bases and J dropped 13 bases, with 16 bases sitting between them. The CDR3 is 13 residues long. Here the CDR3 reads CAWRAPNSPPLHF. The DNA of the CDR3 is TGTGCCTGGAGAGCCCCCAACTCCCCCCCCCTCCACTTT. Supplemented by reference TRBV30 and TRBJ1-6, the full variable domain reads SQTIHQWPATLVQPVGSPLSLECTVEGTSNPNLYWYRQAAGRGLQLLFYSVGIGQISSEVPQNLSASRPQDRQFILSSKKLLLSDSGFYLCAWRAPNSPPLHFGNGTRLTVT.